The clone carrying this TCR beta chain was seen only a few times. The identical CDR3 is also encoded by other nucleotide sequences in the sample. After removal of 6 bases from V and 5 bases from J, the junction contained 2 bases not matched to a gene. The CDR3 totals 12 residues. Germline CDR1 reads SQVTM; CDR2 reads ANQGSEA. Original analysis: By means of reference gene primer amplification, nucleated cell counts were estimated. Some clones are missing from TCRdb's copy, which holds only in-frame ones; the method was immunoSEQ multiplex PCR. V, J and clone size are those of that table, while D and trimming were read from the DNA. The repertoire consists of 35,000 to 50,000 clones, with about 85% occurring once and the leading ten covering roughly 9.3%. These data belong to a study of blood T cell repertoires in COVID-19. Looking at the study overall: The samples span acute and convalescent COVID-19 from the United States, Italy and Spain. Sources were T cells, B-cell-depleted T cells, or PBMCs; the material itself was cDNA or gDNA.

Input material: peripheral blood. The clonotype comes from an elderly woman with active COVID-19. This chain uses TRBV29-1 with TRBJ2-3; TRBD1 matches at 10 bases. CDR3 region: CSVGQGGDTQYF. The CDR3 DNA sequence: TGCAGCGTCGGACAGGGGGGAGATACGCAGTATTTT.